This T cell receptor beta chain appears in the sequencing data of a study of T cell repertoires in cytomegalovirus infection. Background on the study: HLA-B-restricted CMV epitopes that are well studied were used alongside recently identified HLA-C-restricted ones. Public TCR beta signatures marked donors with CMV infection and the matching HLA.

V lost 0 bases to trimming and J lost 4 bases; unmatched junction nucleotides: 14. CDR3 length equals 18 residues. The germline CDR1 and CDR2 sequences are SGHRS and YFSETQ. Study-wide points: The study identified carriers of CMV plus the relevant HLA from cumulative public TCR beta family frequency. The study found HLA-C-restricted CMV-specific TCR beta clonotypes dominating the ex vivo response.

This clonotype was found a few times. Its target is unknown. From the reads, TCRdb called clonotypes with MiXCR, one entry per CDR3 protein. The repertoire holds some 940,000 distinct CDR3 sequences, with 31% as singletons. This specimen was cultured CD8+ T cells from PBMCs, taken from culture after CMV antigen stimulation. V and J are TRBV5-1 and TRBJ1-2, with TRBD1 matching over 8 bases. This TCR derives from a human donor in good health (CMV status not recorded). Some clones in this sample may be carry-over from other donors' samples. The CDR3 nucleotides read TGCGCCAGCAGCTTGGATAAACCGGCAGGGGGCGGAGGCTATGGCTACACCTTC. Translated, it gives CASSLDKPAGGGGYGYTF.